These 18 T cell receptor beta chains share one sample of origin, sequenced in a study of regulatory T cells in long-lasting Graves disease. Both iRepertoire HTBI primers and Arm-PCR of CDR3 regions were used to build the TCR beta libraries. One entry per CDR3 protein results from TCRdb running MiXCR on the multiplex PCR reads. The sample shows some 560,000 distinct CDR3 sequences, 15% to 20% of them seen only once. Documented time point: newly diagnosed GD, antithyroid drugs for less than 3 months. Researchers made the TCR library from RNA that was extracted from PBMCs. This sample was shared with a second study, whose subject was T cells in Graves' hyperthyroidism and ophthalmopathy.

The material was peripheral blood mononuclear cells (PBMCs), obtained at new diagnosis, from a patient treated with antithyroid drugs. These receptors were taken from a woman aged 35-65 years with Graves disease.

This clonotype was recorded at least ten times. The V call is TRBV7-9, the J call TRBJ2-3, with 9 positions matching TRBD1. The CDR3 runs to 14 residues. V gave up 4 bases and J gave up 5 bases; unmatched junction bases: 4. Germline CDR1 is SEHNR and CDR2 is FQNEAQ (reference sequence). The CDR3 DNA is TGTGCCAGCAGCTCCGGGACAGGGATAGATACGCAGTATTTT. Its protein is CASSSGTGIDTQYF. The full variable domain, its missing parts supplied by reference TRBV7-9 and TRBJ2-3, is DTGVSQNPRHKITKRGQNVTFRCDPISEHNRLYWYRQTLGQGPEFLTYFQNEAQLEKSRLLSDRFSAERPKGSFSTLEIQRTEQGDSAMYLCASSSGTGIDTQYFGPGTRLTVL.

This chain links TRBV20-1 with TRBJ2-3; D possibly corresponds to TRBD2 (5 bases). Trimming stripped 0 bases from V and 3 bases from J, with 13 bases between. This CDR3 spans 15 amino acids. Germline CDR1 is DFQATT and CDR2 is SNEGSKA (reference sequence). The CDR3 sequence: CSARDPSERTDTQYF. For the CDR3, the DNA is TGCAGTGCTAGAGATCCAAGCGAGCGGACAGATACGCAGTATTTT.

This clonotype was seen only a few times. CDR3 nucleotide sequence: TGTGCCAGCAGCTCGCCAGGGTATGATTCACCCCTCCACTTT. Its protein is CASSSPGYDSPLHF. The chain combines TRBV6-1 with TRBJ1-6; a weak D match, TRBD1 (5 bases). In germline, CDR1 is MNHNS, CDR2 SASEGT. The CDR3 has 14 residues. V lost 6 bases and J 8 bases, leaving 14 bases between the germline ends.

This clonotype was detected ten times or more. J is TRBJ2-5 and V is TRBV20-1; D is possibly TRBD2 (5 bases). The germline gives CDR1 DFQATT, CDR2 SNEGSKA (reference sequence). Trimming shortened V by 3 bases and J by 5 bases, and 19 bases separated the two germline ends. The CDR3 is made up of 15 amino acids. The DNA of the CDR3 is TGCAGTGCTAGGTCCACGACGGGGAGCAAGGAGACCCAGTACTTC. Amino acid sequence: CSARSTTGSKETQYF.

V usage is TRBV12-5 and J usage is TRBJ2-2, with a weak D call TRBD1 (5 bases). The CDR3 runs 17 residues. Germline CDR1 reads LGHNT; CDR2 reads FRNRAP. The V end was cut by 0 bases, the J end by 1 base, with 12 bases between. CDR3 coding DNA: TGTGCTAGTGGTTTGGTACCAGGGTTTTTGAACACCGGGGAGCTGTTTTTT. It is translated as CASGLVPGFLNTGELFF.

This clonotype was counted once. CDR3 sequence reads: CASGLTRGPLHF. CDR3 DNA sequence: TGTGCCAGTGGTTTGACTCGGGGACCCCTCCACTTT. The chain uses TRBV19 and TRBJ1-6, with no clear D. V was shortened by 8 bases and J by 12 bases, with 14 bases between the two germline ends. CDR1 is LNHDA and CDR2 is SQIVND in the germline V gene (reference sequence). This CDR3 is built from 12 residues.

The table lists this clonotype with many counts. The chain carries TRBV7-2 and TRBJ2-3; 8 bases are a match to TRBD2. Germline trimming cut 3 bases from V and 2 bases from J; bases unmatched to any gene: 7. CDR3 length: 16 residues. Looked up from germline, CDR1 is SGHTA and CDR2 is FQGNSA. The CDR3 loop is CASSFAGGASTDTQYF. CDR3 nucleotide sequence: TGTGCCAGCAGCTTTGCCGGGGGGGCGTCCACAGATACGCAGTATTTT.

Turning to this clonotype: Being one base from a much bigger clone, this may be a read error. The V call is TRBV2, the J call TRBJ1-2; no clear D gene. CDR3 length: 13 residues. Trimming stripped 5 bases from V and 8 bases from J, with 15 bases between. The germline V gene has CDR1 SNHLY and CDR2 FYNNEI. CDR3 residues: CASSPRGLRGYTF. CDR3 in DNA: TGTGCCAGCAGTCCACGGGGTTTGCGAGGCTACACCTTC.

This clonotype showed up many times. The chain is built from TRBV28 and TRBJ2-7; D gene uncertain. The CDR3 is made up of 13 amino acids. Germline CDR1 MDHEN, CDR2 SYDVKM. V lost 2 bases to trimming and J lost 7 bases, with 12 bases between them. In nucleotides, the CDR3 is TGTGCCAGCAGTTTAAGACACCTTGGAGAGCAGTACTTC. Translated, it gives CASSLRHLGEQYF.

In the case of this clonotype: This sequence is one base from a far larger clone and is likely a read error. The chain links TRBV28 to TRBJ2-1; 7 nucleotides line up with TRBD1. This CDR3 is built from 14 residues. With V trimmed by 6 bases and J by 10 bases, 12 bases remained unmatched. The germline CDR1 and CDR2 sequences are MDHEN and SYDVKM. CDR3: CASSTTGSWYEQFF. In DNA form, the CDR3 reads TGTGCCAGCAGCACGACAGGGTCGTGGTACGAGCAGTTCTTC. The full variable domain, its missing parts supplied by reference TRBV28 and TRBJ2-1, is DVKVTQSSRYLVKRTGEKVFLECVQDMDHENMFWYRQDPGLGLRLIYFSYDVKMKEKGDIPEGYSVSREKKERFSLILESASTNQTSMYLCASSTTGSWYEQFFGPGTRLTVL.

On this clonotype: Compared with germline, one end of the junction differs, possibly owing to a read error. The J gene is TRBJ2-5, the V gene TRBV3-1; unclear D gene. Germline V gene sequence: CDR1 LGHDT, CDR2 YNNKEL (reference sequence). The CDR3 is 14 residues long. CDR3 protein: CASRAAPPRETQYF. In nucleotides, the CDR3 is TGCGCCAGCAGAGCAGCCCCTCCTAGGGAGACCCAGTACTTC.

This clonotype was seen at least ten times. The chain employs TRBV3-1 and TRBJ1-5; D possibly corresponds to TRBD1 (6 bases). Germline CDR1 reads LGHDT; CDR2 reads YNNKEL (reference sequence). The CDR3 covers 16 residues. V lost 0 bases and J 1 base, leaving 10 bases between the germline ends. The CDR3 spells CASSQDGRGSNQPQHF. The CDR3, as DNA: TGTGCCAGCAGCCAAGACGGGAGGGGGAGCAATCAGCCCCAGCATTTT.

J is TRBJ2-1 and V is TRBV6-9; perhaps TRBD2 as D (6 bases). CDR1 is MNHGY and CDR2 is SVAAGI in the germline V gene. This CDR3 contains 13 residues. The V end lost 3 bases, the J end lost 6 bases, and 9 bases lay between the germline ends. The CDR3 here is CASSYGGANEQFF. CDR3 sequence (DNA): TGTGCCAGCAGTTACGGAGGGGCCAATGAGCAGTTCTTC.

V usage is TRBV5-4 and J usage is TRBJ2-5, with 7 nucleotides matching TRBD1. The V and J ends lost 2 bases and 0 bases, in that order; junction bases with no gene match: 1. This CDR3 is built from 14 residues. Germline assignment: CDR1 SGHNT and CDR2 YYREEE (reference sequence). The CDR3 is CASSFGTDQETQYF. The CDR3 DNA follows: TGTGCCAGCAGCTTCGGGACAGACCAAGAGACCCAGTACTTC.

V is TRBV12-3 or TRBV12-4 and J is TRBJ1-2, with TRBD1 as a possible D gene (6 bases). Trimming removed 3 bases from V and 7 bases from J, with 15 bases in between. This CDR3 has 14 amino acids. The DNA for the CDR3 is TGTGCCAGCAGTTTTCCAGAGAGGGGGTCTGGCTACACCTTC. Amino acid sequence: CASSFPERGSGYTF.

This clonotype has ten or more counts. This sequence joins TRBV12-3 or TRBV12-4 and TRBJ2-5; no firm D call. Trimming took 5 bases from V and 2 from J, leaving 9 bases between them. The CDR3 has 13 residues. The CDR3 nucleotides are TGTGCCAGCAGTCCTCGGGTACAAGAGACCCAGTACTTC. Translation: CASSPRVQETQYF.

This clonotype was observed a few times. One junction end does not reproduce the germline sequence, and a read error may be involved. The rearrangement uses TRBV12-3 or TRBV12-4 and TRBJ1-1; D ambiguous. The CDR3 loop spans 13 amino acids. The CDR3 region has the DNA TGTGCCAACAGTTTGCTGCTCGTCGGTCCAGCTTTCTTT. Translating it yields CANSLLLVGPAFF.

This rearrangement joins TRBV5-1 to TRBJ2-1; either TRBD1 or TRBD2 may supply D (5 bases each). Germline assignment: CDR1 SGHRS and CDR2 YFSETQ. CDR3 length equals 15 residues. Deletions cut 0 bases from V and 6 bases from J, with 13 bases between. Written as DNA, the CDR3 is TGCGCCAGCAGCTTGGGGGGGTCCCACGTCAATGAGCAGTTCTTC. Its protein product is CASSLGGSHVNEQFF.